This record looks at one T cell receptor (beta chain) sequence and its context. The germline CDR1 and CDR2 sequences are SQVTM and ANQGSEA. The CDR3 runs to 12 residues. Trimming removed 4 bases at V and 1 base at J, with 4 bases between. The data belong to a study of blood T cell repertoires in COVID-19. Study at large: There were acute and convalescent COVID-19 samples, and they came from the United States, Italy and Spain. T cells, B-cell-depleted T cells, or PBMCs provided the cDNA or gDNA that served as material.

Methods used by the authors: Quantification of nucleated cells was approximated via reference gene primer amplification. TCRdb's table, derived via immunoSEQ multiplex PCR, lists solely in-frame clones and lacks some. V, J and clone size reflect that table, while D and trimming were determined from the DNA. The sample holds under 250,000 clones, around 83% seen once. The sequence was obtained from a young man who had recovered from COVID-19. The chain recombines TRBV29-1 with TRBJ2-2; unclear D gene. What was sequenced was peripheral blood. The CDR3 loop reads CSVARNTGELFF. For the CDR3, the DNA is TGCAGCGTTGCCCGGAACACCGGGGAGCTGTTTTTT.